A selection of T cell receptor beta chains follows, all from one sample in a study of blood T cell repertoires in COVID-19. This table comes from immunoSEQ multiplex PCR, and its TCRdb copy is limited to in-frame clones, with some not included. The sample includes around 110,000 clones, around 80% of them seen just once. The specimen sequenced was peripheral blood. The receptor set was obtained from a woman aged 60-75 years with acute or convalescent COVID-19. The CDR3 runs from the conserved cysteine through the conserved F or W. A D gene is named only where the DNA matches it firmly. Only some rows state a clone size, as once, few, many or a class for expanded clones.

d_gene | j_gene | abundance | v_gene | CDR3nt | CDR3aa
NA | TRBJ2-3 | NA | TRBV10-3 | TGTGCCATCAGTGAGCTCTTGGATACGCAGTATTTT | CAISELLDTQYF
NA | TRBJ1-1 | NA | TRBV5-6 | TGTGCCAGCAGCTTGGGTCAGTTTGAAGCTTTCTTT | CASSLGQFEAFF
NA | TRBJ2-6 | NA | TRBV5-1 | TGCGCCAGCAGCCTGACAACGGGGTACGGGGCCAACGTCCTGACTTTC | CASSLTTGYGANVLTF
NA | TRBJ2-7 | NA | TRBV28 | TGTGCCAGCAGTCCGGACATCGCTAGACGGGCCTACGAGCAGTACTTC | CASSPDIARRAYEQYF
NA | TRBJ2-7 | NA | TRBV5-1 | TGCGCCAGCAGCTTCCCCCCGGGGGATCGCGAGCAGTACTTC | CASSFPPGDREQYF
TRBD2 | TRBJ2-1 | once | TRBV25-1 | TGTGCCAGCAGTGAATTTAATAGCGGGAGACGACATGAGCAGTTCTTC | CASSEFNSGRRHEQFF
NA | TRBJ1-1 | NA | TRBV11-2 | TGTGCCAGCAGCTTAGTATGGGGAGGAAACACTGAAGCTTTCTTT | CASSLVWGGNTEAFF
TRBD1 | TRBJ1-4 | NA | TRBV6-5 | TGTGCCAGCAGTTGGGACAGCCTGAAAAAACTGTTTTTT | CASSWDSLKKLFF
NA | TRBJ1-2 | NA | TRBV19 | TGTGCCAGTAGTACCCAGGAAGCTAACTATGGCTACACCTTC | CASSTQEANYGYTF
TRBD2 | TRBJ2-2 | NA | TRBV24-1 | TGTGCCACCAGTGATGCTAGCGGCACCGGGGAGCTGTTTTTT | CATSDASGTGELFF
NA | TRBJ2-2 | NA | TRBV2 | TGTGCCAGCACTCCGACAGCGCAGGGTACCGGGGAGCTGTTTTTT | CASTPTAQGTGELFF
NA | TRBJ1-1 | once | TRBV27 | TGTGCCAGCAGTTGGGGGGGACCGAACACTGAAGCTTTCTTT | CASSWGGPNTEAFF
TRBD1 | TRBJ1-2 | NA | TRBV28 | TGTGCCAGCAGCACAGGGGGCGATAACTATGGCTACACCTTC | CASSTGGDNYGYTF
TRBD2 | TRBJ2-3 | NA | TRBV7-2 | TGTGCCAGCAGCTTAGCGGGAGGGTACCTCGATACGCAGTATTTT | CASSLAGGYLDTQYF
NA | TRBJ1-6 | NA | TRBV3-1/TRBV3-2 | TGTGCCAGCAGCCTAAATTCACCCCTCCACTTT | CASSLNSPLHF
TRBD2 | TRBJ2-7 | NA | TRBV11-2 | TGTGCCAGCAGCCTGGGACTAGCGGGGGGCTACGAGCAGTACTTC | CASSLGLAGGYEQYF
NA | TRBJ1-1 | NA | TRBV7-6 | TGTGCCAGCAGCTTAGATCGGGTTAGGGGGAACACTGAAGCTTTCTTT | CASSLDRVRGNTEAFF
NA | TRBJ2-5 | once | TRBV14 | TGTGCCAGCAGCCAAAACTTACAAGAGACCCAGTACTTC | CASSQNLQETQYF
TRBD2 | TRBJ2-3 | NA | TRBV19 | TGTGCCAGTAGTAGGCGGGAGAAGAGGGATACGCAGTATTTT | CASSRREKRDTQYF